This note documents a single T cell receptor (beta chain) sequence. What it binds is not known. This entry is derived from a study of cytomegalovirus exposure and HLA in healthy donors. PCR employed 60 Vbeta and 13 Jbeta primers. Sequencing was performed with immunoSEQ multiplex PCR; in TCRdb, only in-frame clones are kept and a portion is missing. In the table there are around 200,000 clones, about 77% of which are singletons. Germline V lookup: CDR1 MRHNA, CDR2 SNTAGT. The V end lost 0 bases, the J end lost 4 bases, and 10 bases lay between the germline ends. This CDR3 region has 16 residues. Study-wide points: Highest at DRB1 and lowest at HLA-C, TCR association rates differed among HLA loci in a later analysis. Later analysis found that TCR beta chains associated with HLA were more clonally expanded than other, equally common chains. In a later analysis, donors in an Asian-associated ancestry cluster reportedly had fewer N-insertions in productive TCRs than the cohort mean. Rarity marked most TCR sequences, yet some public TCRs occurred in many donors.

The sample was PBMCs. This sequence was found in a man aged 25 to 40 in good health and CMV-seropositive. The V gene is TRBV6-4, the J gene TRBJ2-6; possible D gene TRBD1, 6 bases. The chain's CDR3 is CASSDSGASGANVLTF. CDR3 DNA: TGTGCCAGCAGTGACTCGGGGGCGTCGGGGGCCAACGTCCTGACTTTC.